Listed below are T cell receptor beta chains from one sample, sequenced in a study of human T cells and chemical hapten exposure. TCRdb used MiXCR to reprocess the RACE reads, holding one entry per CDR3 protein. There are approximately 97,000 distinct CDR3 sequences in the sample; approximately 10% occur only once, and about 3% lies in the top ten. Sequences were obtained from whole blood. The receptors shown here come from a female donor in good health. Some clones in this sample may be carry-over from other donors' samples. CDR3s include the opening cysteine and the closing phenylalanine or tryptophan. Fields, in order: J gene, V gene, CDR3 protein.

TRBJ2-7,TRBV11-2,CASSPSPGFYEQYF
TRBJ2-3,TRBV5-5,CASSQDWRSTDTQYF
TRBJ1-5,TRBV20-1,CSADKQGMRNQPQHF
TRBJ2-5,TRBV25-1,CASSVPTSGGVKETQYF
TRBJ2-3,TRBV6-5,CASRIQGLSTDTQYF
TRBJ2-7,TRBV20-1,CSARDLAGGPQPYEQYF
TRBJ1-5,TRBV6-5,CASSSLPGGADNQPQHF
TRBJ1-2,TRBV20-1,CSARKAGNYGYTF
TRBJ1-1,TRBV7-2,CASSPRAGQGNTEAFF
TRBJ2-5,TRBV20-1,CSAATYRATGVETQYF
TRBJ2-7,TRBV6-5,CASSSPDTGTYEQYF
TRBJ1-5,TRBV6-2/TRBV6-3,CASSSAGEGPQHF
TRBJ2-7,TRBV28,CASSFQDRGPDEQYF
TRBJ2-6,TRBV19,CASSIYLDSRSGANVLTF
TRBJ2-5,TRBV20-1,CSAYREGLQETQYF
TRBJ2-7,TRBV23-1,CASSPSRPSGSYEQYF
TRBJ1-3,TRBV7-8,CASSLRVLLSGNTIYF
TRBJ2-6,TRBV19,CASTDFHSGANVLTF
TRBJ2-3,TRBV28,CASSSIPRADKRDTQYF
TRBJ2-7,TRBV7-9,CASRIGSGEQYF
TRBJ2-1,TRBV6-2/TRBV6-3,CASSYTRRSYNEQFF
TRBJ2-7,TRBV11-2,CASSLGVTGAGEQYF
TRBJ2-7,TRBV29-1,CSGRTGTPTRGQYF
TRBJ1-5,TRBV6-2/TRBV6-3,CASSGGRHSNQPQHF
TRBJ2-3,TRBV7-6,CASSSGLGYRGGDTQYF
TRBJ1-1,TRBV28,CASSPDRRAFF